Listed below are T cell receptor beta chains from one sample, sequenced in a study of cytomegalovirus exposure and HLA in healthy donors. Assay: immunoSEQ multiplex PCR; the TCRdb copy retains only in-frame clones and omits some. The table lists 110,000 to 150,000 clones, roughly 72% of them singletons. Sequencing was performed on PBMCs. These receptors all stem from a man aged 40-55 years in good health and CMV-seronegative. The CDR3 runs from the conserved cysteine through the conserved F or W. D genes are given only for firm matches. Part of the rows lack a size; the others show once, few, many or a class for expanded clones.

>TRBJ2-1|-|-|TRBV6-1
CASSERLSKQFF
TGTGCCAGCAGTGAACGACTGAGCAAGCAGTTCTTC
>TRBJ1-1|-|-|TRBV30
CAWSFGGNTEAFF
TGTGCCTGGAGTTTCGGGGGAAACACTGAAGCTTTCTTT
>TRBJ2-7|-|once|TRBV7-6
CASSLDNYEQYF
TGTGCCAGCAGCTTGGACAACTACGAGCAGTACTTC
>TRBJ1-5|TRBD1|-|TRBV19
CASSRPTGRVDQPQHF
TGTGCCAGTAGTAGACCGACAGGGCGGGTCGATCAGCCCCAGCATTTT
>TRBJ2-1|TRBD1|once|TRBV5-1
CASSLAGTGYNEQFF
TGCGCCAGCAGCTTGGCCGGGACAGGGTACAATGAGCAGTTCTTC
>TRBJ2-5|-|-|TRBV2
CASSLYRQPQETQYF
TGTGCCAGCAGTTTGTATCGACAGCCTCAAGAGACCCAGTACTTC
>TRBJ1-4|TRBD1|-|TRBV5-6
CASSFQGQYEKLFF
TGTGCCAGCAGCTTTCAGGGACAGTATGAAAAACTGTTTTTT
>TRBJ2-7|-|-|TRBV5-1
CASSFDNSYEQYF
TGCGCCAGCAGCTTCGACAACTCCTACGAGCAGTACTTC
>TRBJ1-4|-|once|TRBV10-3
CAISEAGGEKLFF
TGTGCCATCAGTGAAGCGGGGGGAGAAAAACTGTTTTTT
>TRBJ1-5|-|-|TRBV13
CASSRRYGNQPQHF
TGTGCCAGCAGTCGTCGGTACGGCAATCAGCCCCAGCATTTT
>TRBJ2-3|-|-|TRBV5-4
CASSSPRGPSTDTQYF
TGTGCCAGCAGCTCCCCGCGCGGTCCAAGCACAGATACGCAGTATTTT
>TRBJ2-5|-|once|TRBV2
CAGGETQYF
TGTGCGGGCGGGGAGACCCAGTACTTC
>TRBJ2-2|-|-|TRBV5-1
CASSLRVVRNTGELFF
TGCGCCAGCAGCTTGCGAGTGGTGCGGAACACCGGGGAGCTGTTTTTT
>TRBJ2-7|-|few|TRBV27
CASSLGLSYEQYF
TGTGCCAGCAGTCTCGGACTTTCCTACGAGCAGTACTTC
>TRBJ2-7|-|-|TRBV4-1
CASSQVMSASPPYEQYF
TGCGCCAGCAGCCAAGTCATGTCGGCTAGCCCTCCCTACGAGCAGTACTTC
>TRBJ1-1|-|-|TRBV7-8
CASSYGQGTEAFF
TGTGCCAGCAGCTATGGGCAGGGCACTGAAGCTTTCTTT
>TRBJ2-3|TRBD2|once|TRBV10-1
CASSSNSSGRPRRTDTQYF
TGCGCCAGCAGTTCTAACTCTAGCGGGAGACCCCGGAGGACAGATACGCAGTATTTT
>TRBJ1-5|-|-|TRBV6-5
CASSQGLENQPQHF
TGTGCCAGCAGCCAGGGACTGGAGAATCAGCCCCAGCATTTT
>TRBJ1-2|TRBD1|-|TRBV9
CASSVESGTDGYTF
TGTGCCAGCAGCGTTGAATCCGGGACAGATGGCTACACCTTC
>TRBJ1-3|TRBD1|-|TRBV4-3
CASSQDRSDRAGNTIYF
TGCGCCAGCAGCCAAGATCGGTCCGACAGGGCTGGAAACACCATATATTTT